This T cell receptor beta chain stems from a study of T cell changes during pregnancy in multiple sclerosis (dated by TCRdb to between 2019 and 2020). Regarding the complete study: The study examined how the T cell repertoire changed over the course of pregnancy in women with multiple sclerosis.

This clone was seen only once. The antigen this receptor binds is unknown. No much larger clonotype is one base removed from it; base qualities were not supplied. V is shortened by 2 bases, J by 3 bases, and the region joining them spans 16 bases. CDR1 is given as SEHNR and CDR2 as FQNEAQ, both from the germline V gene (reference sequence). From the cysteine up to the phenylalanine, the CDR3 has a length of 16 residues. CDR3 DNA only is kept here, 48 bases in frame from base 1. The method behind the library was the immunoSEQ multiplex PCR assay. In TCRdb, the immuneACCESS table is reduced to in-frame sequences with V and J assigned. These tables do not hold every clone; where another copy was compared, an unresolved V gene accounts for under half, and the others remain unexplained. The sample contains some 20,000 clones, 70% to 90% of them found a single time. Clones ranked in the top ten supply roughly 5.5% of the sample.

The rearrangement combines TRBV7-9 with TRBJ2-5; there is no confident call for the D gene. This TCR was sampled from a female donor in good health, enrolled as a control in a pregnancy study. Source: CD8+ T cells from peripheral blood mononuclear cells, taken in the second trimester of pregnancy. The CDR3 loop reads CASSLLSPRGEETQYF. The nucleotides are TGTGCCAGCAGCTTACTAAGTCCGCGCGGAGAAGAGACCCAGTACTTC.